This T cell receptor beta chain comes out of a study of shared clonotypes between healthy human individuals (TCRdb year 2020). About the investigation overall: The cohort included a few men and a couple of women between 18 and 49 years of age. Blood TCR repertoires of four to six healthy adults were deeply sequenced to estimate repertoire size and the extent of clonotype sharing between individuals. Per donor, leukapheresis produced somewhere between about 0.94 and 8.9 billion PBMCs. For each donor, CD4 naive and CD4 memory were each given three plates, CD8 naive was given two plates, and CD8 memory was given one plate. To increase sequencing depth and limit assay-specific biases, TCR repertoire library preparation and sequencing were carried out by different laboratories using diverse techniques.

Using the deep immunoSEQ assay, multiplex PCR amplified TCR CDR3 regions from genomic DNA. Genomic DNA extracted from each cell subset was distributed evenly over all wells of several immunoSEQ 96-well plates, and each plate served as one replicate. For sorted subsets, roughly 0.2 ug genomic DNA, equal to about 30,000 T cell genomes, was loaded into each replicate PCR. Purified libraries were quantified with a Qubit 3.0 fluorometer, sized on a Bioanalyzer 2100, and re-quantified with the KAPA Library Quantification kit. Every immunoSEQ 96-well plate was sequenced on a separate single-read 150-cycle Illumina NextSeq 550 flow cell. The published analysis was carried out like this. Because the immunoSEQ output included only junctional sequences and no quality scores, the filtering could not be the same as the filtering used for full-length reads. Sequences were annotated with PyIR, a Python wrapper for IgBLAST v1.9, using IMGT germline references to assign V/J genes and CDR3. Reads were removed for weak V/J assignments (E-value above 1e-6), missing CDR3, stop codons, out-of-frame junctions, or ambiguous translated residues. A V3J clonotype was defined by an identical inferred V gene, J gene, and CDR3 amino acid sequence. Percentage overlap between repertoires was calculated by dividing the number of shared unique clonotypes by the size of the smaller repertoire. Three approaches were used to assess repertoire richness: RTK rarefaction, the Chao1 estimator, and Recon v2.1 estimates of unobserved clonotypes. Generation probabilities for all TCRbeta clonotypes obtained by the gDNA method from a handful of donors were computed using OLGA. The table comes from immuneACCESS by way of TCRdb, which keeps in-frame sequences with V and J called. Part of the clones is missing from these tables; in studies checked, under half for an unresolved V gene and the rest for unknown reasons. For V, J and clone size, that table is used; D and trimming come from the DNA. The sample yields 2 million to 2.5 million clones; 80% to 95% were counted once. 0.39% of the sample lies in the top ten.

Results the study describes overall, beyond this receptor: Estimated clonotype richness was generally larger for naive than for memory subsets. The genetic and exposure-history diversity represented was limited by the small number of donors. Pairwise subsampling led to the expectation that sequencing depth would affect the degree of clonotype sharing among donors. Rarefaction of sorted-subset datasets indicated incomplete sequencing despite the large sequencing depth. Across a handful of donors, about 4.5% of naive CD4, 3% to 4% of naive CD8, about 2% of memory CD4, and approximately 0.4% of memory CD8 clonotypes were shared. Sampling was limited to blood, and TCR repertoires in tissue likely differ from TCR repertoires in blood. Compared with non-shared clonotypes, clonotypes shared by all four sorted-subset donors had higher generation probabilities.

Details on this clone: No cognate antigen has been identified for it. Base qualities are not recorded, but no much larger clone differs from it by a single base.

Donors were healthy HIV-negative adults with no recently reported acute infections or vaccinations. Every donor was a Caucasian adult living in Nashville, Tennessee, USA. Magnetic negative selection was used to enrich CD4+ T cells, after which naive cells were positively selected on CD45RA and the negative fraction became the memory subset. After blood collection by leukapheresis, PBMCs were isolated using Ficoll-Histopaque density gradient centrifugation and then cryopreserved in the vapor phase of liquid nitrogen. Analytical flow cytometry was used to check the purity and quantity of each magnetically sorted T cell population. Genomic DNA was isolated from every sorted fraction and measured by UV absorbance on a Nanodrop 2000c. CDR1 and CDR2 were assigned from the germline V gene as SGHVS and FNYEAQ. V is clipped by 0 bases and J by 3 bases, and the sequence between their germline boundaries is 10 bases long. From its cysteine to its phenylalanine, the CDR3 spans 15 amino acids. Only the CDR3 region is kept as DNA, spanning 45 bases read in frame from base 1.

The receptor chain draws on TRBV7-6 and TRBJ2-3; the D gene is perhaps TRBD2, on 6 matching bases. Material: naive CD4+ T cells from PBMCs. The sample's cell subset or site, from its label and the paper: CD45RA+ positively selected. This TCR derives from a man between 18 and 35 years old in good health. Some clones in this sample may be carry-over from other donors' samples. The CDR3 region has the sequence CASSLAVGGTDTQYF. The nucleotide sequence reads as follows: TGTGCCAGCAGCTTAGCGGTGGGAGGAACAGATACGCAGTATTTT.